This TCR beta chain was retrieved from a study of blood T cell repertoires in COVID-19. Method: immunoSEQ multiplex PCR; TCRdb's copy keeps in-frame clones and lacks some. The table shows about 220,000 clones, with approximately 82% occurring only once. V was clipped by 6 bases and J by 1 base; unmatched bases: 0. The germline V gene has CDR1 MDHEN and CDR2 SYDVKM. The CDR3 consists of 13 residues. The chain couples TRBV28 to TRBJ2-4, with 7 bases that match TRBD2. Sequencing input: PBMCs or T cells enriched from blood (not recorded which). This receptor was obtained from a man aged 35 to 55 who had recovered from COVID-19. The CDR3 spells CASRGGAKNIQYF. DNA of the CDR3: TGTGCCAGCAGGGGGGGGGCCAAAAACATTCAGTACTTC.